Presented here are 10 T cell receptor beta chains from one specimen sequenced in a study of identical twins. Each CDR3 protein is one row after TCRdb ran MiXCR on the 5' RACE reads. The data hold approximately 220,000 distinct CDR3 sequences, with 7.5% observed a single time. The sample was also linked to a second study, of yellow fever vaccine responses in identical twins.

The sequenced material came from memory (CD45RO+) T cells sorted from blood. The receptors originated from a woman aged 18-35 years in good health.

This clonotype was found many times. The V and J genes are TRBV12-3 or TRBV12-4 and TRBJ2-6; D is uncertain. V was trimmed by 5 bases and J by 0 bases, leaving 8 bases between them. This CDR3 has 15 residues. In nucleotides, the CDR3 is TGTGCCAGCAGTGCACTGAGCTCTGGGGCCAACGTCCTGACTTTC. This translates into CASSALSSGANVLTF.

This clonotype was recorded at least ten times. The J gene is TRBJ2-7, the V gene TRBV6-1; 12 nucleotides align to TRBD1. The CDR3 has 15 residues. The J segment lost 4 bases and the V segment lost 3 bases, leaving 4 bases of the junction unmatched. Germline CDR1 MNHNS, CDR2 SASEGT. The CDR3: CASSDRDRGLYEQYF. CDR3 DNA: TGTGCCAGCAGTGACCGGGACAGGGGGCTATACGAGCAGTACTTC.

To note about this clonotype: A junction end diverges from the germline sequence, so it may reflect a read error. The rearrangement joins TRBV3-1 to TRBJ2-3; tentatively, D is TRBD1 (6 bases). This CDR3 has 15 residues. CDR1 and CDR2 (germline): LGHDT, YNNKEL (reference sequence). CDR3 in DNA: TGTGCCAGCAGCCAAGGACAGGCTAGCACAGAAACGCAGTATTTT. The encoded protein is CASSQGQASTETQYF.

There are a few counts of this clonotype. The V and J genes are TRBV4-3 and TRBJ2-7, with a possible D match to TRBD2 (6 bases). The CDR3 sequence is 14 residues long. Germline assignment: CDR1 LGHNA and CDR2 YSLEER. Trimming removed 5 bases at V and 7 bases at J, with 18 bases between. The CDR3 here is CASSRGAGGWEQYF. DNA of the CDR3: TGCGCCAGCAGCAGGGGAGCGGGCGGTTGGGAGCAGTACTTC.

This clonotype was seen repeatedly, ten times or more. V is TRBV15 and J is TRBJ2-7; 10 positions agree with TRBD2. Trimming cost V 5 bases and J 0 bases; bases outside gene matches: 10. Germline V gene data show CDR1 as LNHNV and CDR2 as YYDKDF (reference sequence). The CDR3 length is 17 residues. The CDR3 here is CATSLPSGGVSSYEQYF. The CDR3 DNA sequence: TGTGCCACCAGCCTCCCTAGCGGGGGAGTCAGCTCCTACGAGCAGTACTTC. Complete variable domain (other parts from reference TRBV15 and TRBJ2-7): DAMVIQNPRYQVTQFGKPVTLSCSQTLNHNVMYWYQQKSSQAPKLLFHYYDKDFNNEADTPDNFQSRRPNTSFCFLDIRSPGLGDTAMYLCATSLPSGGVSSYEQYFGPGTRLTVT.

There are many counts of this clonotype. The chain uses TRBV20-1 and TRBJ2-1; tentative D call: TRBD2 (6 bases). Looked up from germline, CDR1 is DFQATT and CDR2 is SNEGSKA (reference sequence). CDR3 length: 15 residues. Trimming cost V 5 bases and J 9 bases, with 23 bases left between them. In DNA form, the CDR3 reads TGCAGTGCTGATCTGTCGGCGGGAAAGAGTGTTGAGCAGTTCTTC. Translated, it gives CSADLSAGKSVEQFF.

This clonotype has a handful of counts. The gene calls are TRBV7-9 and TRBJ2-3; 9 nucleotides line up with TRBD2. V lost 5 bases to trimming and J lost 4 bases; unmatched junction nucleotides: 4. The V gene's germline CDR1 is SEHNR and CDR2 FQNEAQ (reference sequence). The CDR3 covers 14 residues. This CDR3 is CASSLSGSPDTQYF. In nucleotides, the CDR3 is TGTGCCAGCAGCCTTAGCGGGAGTCCAGATACGCAGTATTTT.

The rearrangement uses TRBV18 and TRBJ2-3; D gene ambiguous. From germline, CDR1 is KGHSH and CDR2 LQKENI. Trimming stripped 2 bases from V and 0 bases from J, with 9 bases between. This CDR3 region has 15 residues. The CDR3 nucleotides are TGTGCCAGCTCACCATCCGTCCTCAGCACAGATACGCAGTATTTT. It is translated as CASSPSVLSTDTQYF.

This clonotype occurred a few times. The chain couples TRBV2 to TRBJ2-4, with D uncertain. The CDR3 runs to 11 residues. Germline V gives CDR1 SNHLY, CDR2 FYNNEI. V dropped 7 bases and J dropped 6 bases, with 7 bases sitting between them. The DNA for the CDR3 is TGTGCCAGCACGACCCTAAACATTCAGTACTTC. Amino acids: CASTTLNIQYF.

The rearrangement links TRBV9 to TRBJ1-2; D ambiguous. The CDR3 runs to 11 residues. Germline V gene lookup returns CDR1 SGDLS and CDR2 YYNGEE. V lost 4 bases to trimming and J lost 6 bases, with 7 bases between them. The CDR3 region is CASSPQDGYTF. The CDR3 nucleotides are TGTGCCAGCAGCCCTCAGGATGGCTACACCTTC.